This T cell receptor (beta chain) was identified during a study of blood T cell repertoires in COVID-19. On the study more broadly: Samples of COVID-19 (acute and convalescent) were obtained from the United States, Italy and Spain. T cells, B-cell-depleted T cells, or PBMCs supplied cDNA or gDNA.

As originally analysed: Scientists estimated how many nucleated cells there were by amplifying reference gene primers. Sequencing used immunoSEQ multiplex PCR; TCRdb keeps in-frame clones, though not all of them. V and J calls and clone size come straight from that table; D and trimming were deduced from the DNA. The sample carries about 230,000 clones, about nine tenths recorded once. V was pared by 0 bases and J by 5 bases, with 9 bases between. CDR3 size: 14 residues. From germline, CDR1 is SGHVS and CDR2 FQNEAQ. Seattle-derived patients entered the study during active infection and were followed longitudinally.

The V gene is TRBV7-8, the J gene TRBJ2-3; D is ambiguous. The sequenced material came from peripheral blood. The origin of this receptor is a man aged 50 or older with COVID-19, enrolled during active disease. The CDR3 spells CASSLAQEIDTQYF. The DNA for the CDR3 is TGTGCCAGCAGCTTAGCGCAAGAGATAGATACGCAGTATTTT.